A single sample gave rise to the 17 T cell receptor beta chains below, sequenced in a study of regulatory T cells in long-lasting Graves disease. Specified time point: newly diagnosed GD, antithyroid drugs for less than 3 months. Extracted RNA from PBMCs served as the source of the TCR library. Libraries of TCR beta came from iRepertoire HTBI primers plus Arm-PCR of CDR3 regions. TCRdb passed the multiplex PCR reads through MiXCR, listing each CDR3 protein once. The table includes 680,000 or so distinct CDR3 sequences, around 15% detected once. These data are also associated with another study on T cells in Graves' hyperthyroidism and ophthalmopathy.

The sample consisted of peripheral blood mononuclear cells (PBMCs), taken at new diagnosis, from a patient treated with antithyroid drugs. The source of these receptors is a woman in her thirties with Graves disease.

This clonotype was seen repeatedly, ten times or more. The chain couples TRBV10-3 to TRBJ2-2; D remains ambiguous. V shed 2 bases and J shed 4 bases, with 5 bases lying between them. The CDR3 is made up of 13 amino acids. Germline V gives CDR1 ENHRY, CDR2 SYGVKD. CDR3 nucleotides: TGTGCCATCAGTGAGGTCCCCACCGGGGAGCTGTTTTTT. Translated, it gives CAISEVPTGELFF.

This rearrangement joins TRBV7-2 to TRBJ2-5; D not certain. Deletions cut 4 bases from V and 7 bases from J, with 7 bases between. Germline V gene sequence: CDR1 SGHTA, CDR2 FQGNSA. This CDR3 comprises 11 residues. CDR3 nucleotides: TGTGCCAGCAGCTCGAGTTGGACCCAGTACTTC. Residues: CASSSSWTQYF.

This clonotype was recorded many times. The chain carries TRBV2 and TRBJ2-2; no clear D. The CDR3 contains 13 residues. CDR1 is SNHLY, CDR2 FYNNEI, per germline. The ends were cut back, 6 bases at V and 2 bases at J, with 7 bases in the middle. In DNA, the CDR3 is TGTGCCAGCAGGGAATTTAACACCGGGGAGCTGTTTTTT. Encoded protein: CASREFNTGELFF.

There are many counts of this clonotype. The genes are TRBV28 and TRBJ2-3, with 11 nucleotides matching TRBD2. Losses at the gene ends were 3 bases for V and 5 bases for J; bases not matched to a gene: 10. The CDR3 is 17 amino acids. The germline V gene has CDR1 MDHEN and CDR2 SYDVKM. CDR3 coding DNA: TGTGCCAGCAGTTTTCTCCCGACTAGCGGGACTAAAGATACGCAGTATTTT. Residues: CASSFLPTSGTKDTQYF. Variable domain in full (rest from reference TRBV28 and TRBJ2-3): DVKVTQSSRYLVKRTGEKVFLECVQDMDHENMFWYRQDPGLGLRLIYFSYDVKMKEKGDIPEGYSVSREKKERFSLILESASTNQTSMYLCASSFLPTSGTKDTQYFGPGTRLTVL.

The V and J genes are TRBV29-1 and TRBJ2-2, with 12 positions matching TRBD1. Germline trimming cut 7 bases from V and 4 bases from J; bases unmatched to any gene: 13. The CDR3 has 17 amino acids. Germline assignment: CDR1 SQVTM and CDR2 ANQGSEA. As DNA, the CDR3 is TGCAGCGCCAAAGCACCCGGGACAGGGGGCTTCACCGGGGAGCTGTTTTTT. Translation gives CSAKAPGTGGFTGELFF.

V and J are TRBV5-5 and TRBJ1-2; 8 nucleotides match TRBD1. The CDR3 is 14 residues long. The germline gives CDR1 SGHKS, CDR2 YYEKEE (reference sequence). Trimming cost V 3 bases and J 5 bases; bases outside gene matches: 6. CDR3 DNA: TGTGCCAGCAGCTCCCAGACAGGGGTGTATGGCTACACCTTC. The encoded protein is CASSSQTGVYGYTF.

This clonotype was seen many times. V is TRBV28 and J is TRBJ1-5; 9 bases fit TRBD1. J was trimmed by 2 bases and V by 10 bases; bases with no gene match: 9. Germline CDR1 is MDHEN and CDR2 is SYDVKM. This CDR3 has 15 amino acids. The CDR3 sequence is CATQGAGSGNQPQHF. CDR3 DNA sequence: TGTGCCACACAGGGGGCCGGCTCGGGCAATCAGCCCCAGCATTTT.

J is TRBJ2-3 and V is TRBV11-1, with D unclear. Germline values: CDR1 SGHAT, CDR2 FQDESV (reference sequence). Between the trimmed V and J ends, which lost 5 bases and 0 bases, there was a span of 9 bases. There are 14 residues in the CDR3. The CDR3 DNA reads TGTGCCAGCAGCCCCTCGTACAGCACAGATACGCAGTATTTT. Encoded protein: CASSPSYSTDTQYF.

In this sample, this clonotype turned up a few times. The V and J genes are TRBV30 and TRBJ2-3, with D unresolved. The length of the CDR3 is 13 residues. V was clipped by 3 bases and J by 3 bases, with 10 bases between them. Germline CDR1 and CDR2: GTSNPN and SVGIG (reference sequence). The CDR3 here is CAWSPGYTDTQYF. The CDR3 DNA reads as TGTGCCTGGAGCCCCGGATATACAGATACGCAGTATTTT.

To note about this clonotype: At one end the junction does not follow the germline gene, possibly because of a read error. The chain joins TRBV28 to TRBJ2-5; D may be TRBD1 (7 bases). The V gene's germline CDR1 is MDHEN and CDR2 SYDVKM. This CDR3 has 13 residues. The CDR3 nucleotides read TGTGCCGGCAGCCGACAGGGAGGAGAGACCCAGTACTTC. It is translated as CAGSRQGGETQYF.

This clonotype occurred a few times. CDR3 loop: CASSYGTPEGSYEQYF. The CDR3 nucleotides read TGTGCCAGCAGTTACGGGACACCAGAAGGATCCTACGAGCAGTACTTC. The chain has TRBV6-2 or TRBV6-3 and TRBJ2-7; a possible D gene is TRBD1 (6 bases). Germline V CDR1 and CDR2: MNHEY, SVGEGT. CDR3 length equals 16 residues. Trimming took off 2 bases at V and 1 base at J, with 15 bases between the two ends.

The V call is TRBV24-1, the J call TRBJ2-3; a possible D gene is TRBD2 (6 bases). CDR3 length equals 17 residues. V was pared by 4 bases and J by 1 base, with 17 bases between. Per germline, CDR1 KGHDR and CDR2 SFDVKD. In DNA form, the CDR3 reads TGTGCCACCAGTGACCCTCGGCCGCGGGGCGGCACAGATACGCAGTATTTT. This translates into CATSDPRPRGGTDTQYF.

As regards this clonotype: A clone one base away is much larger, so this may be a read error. CDR3: CASRGPGLDYNEQLF. CDR3 nucleotides: TGTGCCAGCAGGGGCCCTGGGCTTGACTACAATGAGCAGCTCTTC. The chain is built from TRBV6-2 or TRBV6-3 and TRBJ2-1; possible D gene TRBD2, 5 bases. The CDR3 extends over 15 amino acids. CDR1 is MNHEY, CDR2 SVGEGT, per germline.

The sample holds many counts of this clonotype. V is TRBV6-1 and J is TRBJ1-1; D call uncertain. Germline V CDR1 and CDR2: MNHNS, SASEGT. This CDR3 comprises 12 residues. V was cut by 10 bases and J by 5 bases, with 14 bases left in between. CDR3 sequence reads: CATVQVRTEAFF. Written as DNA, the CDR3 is TGTGCCACCGTACAAGTCCGGACTGAAGCTTTCTTT.

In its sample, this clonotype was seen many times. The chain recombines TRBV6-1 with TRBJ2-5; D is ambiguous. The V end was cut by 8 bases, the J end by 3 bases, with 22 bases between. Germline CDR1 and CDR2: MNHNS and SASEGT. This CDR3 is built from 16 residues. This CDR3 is CASWVSPWNEKETQYF. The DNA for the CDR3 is TGTGCCAGCTGGGTCTCGCCCTGGAACGAGAAAGAGACCCAGTACTTC.

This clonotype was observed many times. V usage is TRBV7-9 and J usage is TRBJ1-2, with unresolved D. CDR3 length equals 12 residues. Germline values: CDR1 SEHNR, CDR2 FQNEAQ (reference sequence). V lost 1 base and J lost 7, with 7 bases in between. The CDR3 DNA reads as TGTGCCAGCAGCTTAGAAGGTACTGGCTACACCTTC. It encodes CASSLEGTGYTF.

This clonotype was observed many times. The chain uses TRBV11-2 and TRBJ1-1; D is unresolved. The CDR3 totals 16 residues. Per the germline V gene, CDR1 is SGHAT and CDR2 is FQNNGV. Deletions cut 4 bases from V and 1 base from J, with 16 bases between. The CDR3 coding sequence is TGTGCCAGCAGCTCCGAGGGCGTTCGGGGGAACACTGAAGCTTTCTTT. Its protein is CASSSEGVRGNTEAFF.